The 13 T cell receptor beta chains in this list originate from one sample, sequenced in a study of T cell repertoires in cytomegalovirus infection. TCRdb re-called the reads with MiXCR, one entry per CDR3 protein. The repertoire has some 900,000 distinct CDR3 sequences, approximately 32% of them found once; the top ten carry about an eighth. Antigens for these TCRs are unknown. Sequencing used cultured CD8+ T cells from PBMCs, obtained from culture after CMV antigen stimulation. Receptors originate from a human donor in good health (CMV status not recorded). Some clones in this sample may be carry-over from other donors' samples.

A few counts support this clonotype. The chain recombines TRBV19 with TRBJ1-1; no reliable D call. Trimming left V 7 bases short and J 6 bases short, with 15 bases between. The CDR3 spans 13 residues. In germline, CDR1 is LNHDA, CDR2 SQIVND (reference sequence). The CDR3 DNA sequence: TGTGCCAGTACCACCAGTGAAGGTTCTGAAGCTTTCTTT. This sequence encodes CASTTSEGSEAFF.

This clonotype appeared once. This chain connects TRBV10-3 to TRBJ2-2; 9 bases fit TRBD1. From germline, CDR1 is ENHRY and CDR2 SYGVKD. The CDR3 length is 15 residues. Trimming at V came to 4 bases and at J to 2 bases, leaving 2 bases not matched to a gene. The CDR3 reads CAISGTGENTGELFF. In DNA, the CDR3 is TGTGCCATCAGTGGGACAGGGGAAAACACCGGGGAGCTGTTTTTT.

The CDR3 loop is CASSLELHYNEQFF. For the CDR3, the DNA is TGTGCCAGCAGCTTAGAACTGCACTACAATGAGCAGTTCTTC. The chain has TRBV7-9 and TRBJ2-1; the D is unclear. Per the germline V gene, CDR1 is SEHNR and CDR2 is FQNEAQ (reference sequence). The CDR3 loop spans 14 amino acids. V lost 1 base to trimming and J lost 3 bases, with 7 bases between them.

This rearrangement joins TRBV7-4 to TRBJ2-1, with TRBD2 identical over 7 bases. CDR3 size: 16 residues. The J segment lost 2 bases and the V segment lost 4 bases, leaving 8 bases of the junction unmatched. CDR1 is SGHVT, CDR2 SQSDAQ, per germline. The CDR3 region is CASSSGEGPPYNEQFF. The CDR3 DNA follows: TGTGCCAGCAGCTCTGGGGAGGGTCCACCCTACAATGAGCAGTTCTTC.

Worth noting for this clonotype: Compared with germline, one end of the junction differs, possibly owing to a read error. The chain combines TRBV7-9 with TRBJ1-2; maybe TRBD1 (5 bases). CDR3 size: 14 residues. Per germline, CDR1 SEHNR and CDR2 FQNEAQ (reference sequence). The DNA for the CDR3 is TGTGCCAGCAGATTAGTCGGGGACCCCTATGGCTACACCTTC. This translates into CASRLVGDPYGYTF.

The chain's CDR3 is CASSILAGPREQFF. The CDR3 nucleotides are TGTGCCAGTAGTATACTAGCGGGTCCCCGGGAGCAGTTCTTC. The chain combines TRBV19 with TRBJ2-1; TRBD2 agrees at 8 bases. The germline CDR1 and CDR2 sequences are LNHDA and SQIVND (reference sequence). The CDR3 loop spans 14 amino acids. The ends lost 2 bases at V and 10 bases at J; junction bases unmatched: 7.

This clonotype was seen only once. The V call is TRBV29-1, the J call TRBJ2-1; D not resolved. The germline V and J ends were trimmed by 6 bases and 0 bases, with 12 bases remaining between them. This CDR3 is 14 amino acids long. The V gene's germline CDR1 is SQVTM and CDR2 ANQGSEA. CDR3 protein: CSVRTRSSYNEQFF. The CDR3 DNA follows: TGCAGCGTCAGGACCCGGAGCTCCTACAATGAGCAGTTCTTC.

CDR3 bases: TGTGCCAGCAGTAAAGAGGGACTCTCGATCTACGAGCAGTACTTC. Amino acid sequence: CASSKEGLSIYEQYF. This rearrangement joins TRBV6-1 to TRBJ2-7, with D perhaps TRBD2 (6 bases). The CDR3 runs to 15 residues. Germline V gene lookup returns CDR1 MNHNS and CDR2 SASEGT. Deletions cut 5 bases from V and 3 bases from J, with 17 bases between.

The V gene is TRBV20-1, the J gene TRBJ1-2; 8 bases are shared with TRBD1. The V and J ends lost 2 bases and 9 bases, in that order; junction bases with no gene match: 8. This CDR3 region has 13 residues. Germline loops: CDR1 DFQATT, CDR2 SNEGSKA (reference sequence). Here the CDR3 DNA reads TGCAGTGCTAGATTTGGACAGGGCGCTCGCTACACCTTC. It yields the protein CSARFGQGARYTF.

This clonotype was counted at least ten times. The chain employs TRBV7-2 and TRBJ2-7; the D gene is possibly TRBD2 (7 bases). Germline V gives CDR1 SGHTA, CDR2 FQGNSA. CDR3 length: 14 residues. V lost 1 base to trimming and J lost 5 bases, with 12 bases between them. CDR3 sequence reads: CASSLEGGSHEQYF. Here the CDR3 DNA reads TGTGCCAGCAGCTTAGAGGGGGGGTCCCACGAGCAGTACTTC.

The chain uses TRBV20-1 and TRBJ2-4; D not certain. Germline V gene lookup returns CDR1 DFQATT and CDR2 SNEGSKA (reference sequence). V gave up 1 base and J gave up 3 bases, with 4 bases separating them. The length of the CDR3 is 12 residues. The CDR3 region has the DNA TGCAGTGCTAGAGGGGTCAAAAACATTCAGTACTTC. Protein: CSARGVKNIQYF.

This CDR3 reads CASSSTALGYEQYF. The CDR3 DNA follows: TGTGCCAGCAGTTCGACAGCTTTAGGCTACGAGCAGTACTTC. The genes are TRBV27 and TRBJ2-7; tentative D call: TRBD1 (5 bases). The CDR3 sequence is 14 residues long. Germline-derived CDR1 and CDR2 are MNHEY and SMNVEV (reference sequence). Trimming removed 4 bases at V and 3 bases at J, with 13 bases between.

The rearrangement joins TRBV7-6 to TRBJ2-5; TRBD2 aligns across 9 bases. V lost 3 bases to trimming and J lost 3 bases; unmatched junction nucleotides: 8. CDR3 length: 16 residues. Germline V gives CDR1 SGHVS, CDR2 FNYEAQ. The CDR3 protein is CASSFYVAGEKETQYF. In nucleotides, the CDR3 is TGTGCCAGCAGCTTCTACGTAGCGGGGGAAAAAGAGACCCAGTACTTC.